This T cell receptor (beta chain) was sequenced during a study of OX40 agonist ivuxolimab in advanced cancers. For the study at large: Ivuxolimab is an agonistic anti-OX40 (CD134) antibody, and patients were treated with it. Every 2 weeks, patients received ivuxolimab intravenously, dosed at 0.01 to 10 mg/kg. The study's findings and limits: Undetermined was the antigen specificity of the expanded peripheral T cells.

CDR1 is MDHEN, CDR2 SYDVKM, per germline. With 6 bases clipped from V and 9 bases from J, the junction kept 19 bases outside the gene matches. The CDR3 totals 17 residues. TCRdb's copy holds only in-frame clones and misses some; the assay was immunoSEQ multiplex PCR. Of about 100,000 clones listed, less than 95% are singletons. The count of this clone is one. What it recognizes is unknown. The rearrangement joins TRBV28 to TRBJ2-2; 7 bases agree with TRBD1. The starting material was CD4+ or CD8+ T cells sorted from blood, obtained in a trial of the OX40 agonist ivuxolimab. The receptor comes from an adult with an advanced solid tumor such as melanoma, head and neck, liver or kidney cancer. CDR3 bases: TGTGCCAGCAGCTCCCCCGGGGACAGACGGACGGCCTGGGAGCTGTTTTTT. This encodes CASSSPGDRRTAWELFF.